This record covers a single T cell receptor beta chain. This entry is derived from a study of T cells in Graves' hyperthyroidism and ophthalmopathy. Stable disease denoted Graves' hyperthyroidism without ophthalmopathy progression within 18 months. In patients aged 18 to 65, hyperthyroidism was newly diagnosed, with duration under 2 months. What was amplified from RNA transcripts were TCR beta CDR3 regions. HTBI primers were used for first-round RT-PCR of the TCR CDR3. TCRdb recomputed calls from the multiplex PCR reads with MiXCR, one row per CDR3 protein. The sample contains roughly 840,000 distinct CDR3 sequences, roughly 40% of which appear only once. Trimming at V came to 3 bases and at J to 4 bases, leaving 3 bases not matched to a gene. The CDR3 is 15 residues long.

This TCR was sampled from a man aged 18 to 29 with Graves' hyperthyroidism. The chain combines TRBV12-3 or TRBV12-4 with TRBJ1-6, with 7 bases lining up with TRBD1. Material: blood. The CDR3 protein is CASSFGTVYNSPLHF. In nucleotides, the CDR3 is TGTGCCAGCAGTTTCGGGACAGTGTATAATTCACCCCTCCACTTT.